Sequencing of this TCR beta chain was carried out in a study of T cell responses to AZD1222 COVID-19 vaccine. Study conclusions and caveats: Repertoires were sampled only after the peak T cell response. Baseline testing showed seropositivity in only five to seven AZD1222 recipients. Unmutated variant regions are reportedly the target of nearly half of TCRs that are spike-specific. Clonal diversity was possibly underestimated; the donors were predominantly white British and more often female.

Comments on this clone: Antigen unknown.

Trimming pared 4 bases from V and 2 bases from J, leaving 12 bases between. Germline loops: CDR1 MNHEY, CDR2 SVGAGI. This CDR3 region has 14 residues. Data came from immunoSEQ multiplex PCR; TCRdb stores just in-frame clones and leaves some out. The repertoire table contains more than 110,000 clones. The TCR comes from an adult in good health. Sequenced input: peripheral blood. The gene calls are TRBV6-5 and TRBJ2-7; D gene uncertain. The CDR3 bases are TGTGCCAGCAGTTCCTTCAGGCCGCCCTACGAGCAGTACTTC. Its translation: CASSSFRPPYEQYF.